A selection of T cell receptor beta chains follows, all from one sample in a study of T cell changes during pregnancy in multiple sclerosis. Profiling relied on immunoSEQ multiplex PCR, and the TCRdb table lists in-frame clones only, not all of them. This table holds 90,000 to 95,000 clones, roughly 93% found once. This specimen was peripheral blood, taken in the first trimester of pregnancy. The receptors derive from a female donor with multiple sclerosis, enrolled in a pregnancy study. Both conserved end residues are part of each CDR3. The D gene is left open where the match is weak. Size is omitted from some rows. Given values are once, few, many or a class for expanded clones.

clone size: -
J gene: TRBJ1-2
V gene: TRBV7-9
D gene: TRBD1
CDR3 protein: CASSPRGQGIDYGYTF
CDR3 DNA: TGTGCCAGCAGCCCAAGGGGACAGGGGATAGACTATGGCTACACCTTC

clone size: -
J gene: TRBJ1-1
V gene: TRBV15
D gene: -
CDR3 protein: CATSRDRQVNTEAFF
CDR3 DNA: TGTGCCACCAGCAGAGATCGGCAGGTGAACACTGAAGCTTTCTTT

clone size: -
J gene: TRBJ2-1
V gene: TRBV5-1
D gene: TRBD1
CDR3 protein: CASSGGTGGNEQFF
CDR3 DNA: TGCGCCAGCAGCGGGGGGACAGGGGGCAATGAGCAGTTCTTC

clone size: -
J gene: TRBJ1-2
V gene: TRBV30
D gene: -
CDR3 protein: CACLASGTRENYGYTF
CDR3 DNA: TGTGCCTGTCTCGCATCCGGGACAAGGGAGAACTATGGCTACACCTTC

clone size: -
J gene: TRBJ2-2
V gene: TRBV6-6
D gene: -
CDR3 protein: CASSTRTESTGELFF
CDR3 DNA: TGTGCCAGCAGTACACGGACAGAGAGCACCGGGGAGCTGTTTTTT

clone size: -
J gene: TRBJ1-1
V gene: TRBV27
D gene: -
CDR3 protein: CASSQPGLKNTEAFF
CDR3 DNA: TGTGCCAGCAGCCAACCGGGACTTAAGAACACTGAAGCTTTCTTT

clone size: few
J gene: TRBJ1-5
V gene: TRBV6-5
D gene: -
CDR3 protein: CASSYREGQPQHF
CDR3 DNA: TGTGCCAGCAGTTACAGGGAGGGTCAGCCCCAGCATTTT

clone size: -
J gene: TRBJ2-3
V gene: TRBV2
D gene: -
CDR3 protein: CASNRNGGPTDTQYF
CDR3 DNA: TGTGCCAGCAATAGAAACGGGGGGCCCACAGATACGCAGTATTTT

clone size: -
J gene: TRBJ2-3
V gene: TRBV7-6
D gene: TRBD2
CDR3 protein: CASTTSGGAVDTQYF
CDR3 DNA: TGTGCCAGCACTACCAGCGGGGGGGCCGTAGATACGCAGTATTTT

clone size: few
J gene: TRBJ1-1
V gene: TRBV20-1
D gene: TRBD1
CDR3 protein: CSPGQGMLAFF
CDR3 DNA: TGCAGCCCGGGACAGGGGATGTTAGCTTTCTTT

clone size: -
J gene: TRBJ2-1
V gene: TRBV19
D gene: -
CDR3 protein: CASSMSAGGSYNEQFF
CDR3 DNA: TGTGCCAGTAGTATGTCAGCTGGAGGTTCCTACAATGAGCAGTTCTTC

clone size: -
J gene: TRBJ1-5
V gene: TRBV4-1
D gene: -
CDR3 protein: CASSQLRDQPQHF
CDR3 DNA: TGCGCCAGCAGCCAACTTCGGGATCAGCCCCAGCATTTT

clone size: -
J gene: TRBJ1-4
V gene: TRBV9
D gene: -
CDR3 protein: CASSAFLQATREKLFF
CDR3 DNA: TGTGCCAGCAGTGCTTTCCTTCAAGCAACTAGAGAAAAACTGTTTTTT

clone size: -
J gene: TRBJ2-1
V gene: TRBV7-8
D gene: TRBD2
CDR3 protein: CASSLVLSGGPSYNEQFF
CDR3 DNA: TGTGCCAGCAGCTTAGTGTTATCGGGGGGGCCTTCCTACAATGAGCAGTTCTTC

clone size: -
J gene: TRBJ1-1
V gene: TRBV6-6
D gene: -
CDR3 protein: CATLTGTRMNTEAFF
CDR3 DNA: TGTGCCACCCTGACGGGGACAAGGATGAACACTGAAGCTTTCTTT

clone size: -
J gene: TRBJ1-1
V gene: TRBV19
D gene: -
CDR3 protein: CASSIGDGSTEAFF
CDR3 DNA: TGTGCCAGTAGTATAGGGGATGGGAGCACTGAAGCTTTCTTT

clone size: -
J gene: TRBJ1-4
V gene: TRBV10-3
D gene: TRBD1
CDR3 protein: CAISVGGEVEKLFF
CDR3 DNA: TGTGCCATCAGCGTAGGGGGCGAGGTTGAAAAACTGTTTTTT

clone size: once
J gene: TRBJ2-7
V gene: TRBV5-4
D gene: TRBD2
CDR3 protein: CASSPSGLADYEQYF
CDR3 DNA: TGTGCCAGCAGCCCGTCGGGACTAGCGGACTACGAGCAGTACTTC

clone size: -
J gene: TRBJ1-1
V gene: TRBV25-1
D gene: -
CDR3 protein: CASIRGGAPNTEAFF
CDR3 DNA: TGTGCCAGCATCAGAGGAGGGGCACCGAACACTGAAGCTTTCTTT

clone size: -
J gene: TRBJ2-1
V gene: TRBV5-1
D gene: TRBD2
CDR3 protein: CASSIAGTSGSNEQFF
CDR3 DNA: TGCGCCAGCAGCATTGCCGGGACTAGCGGGTCAAATGAGCAGTTCTTC

clone size: -
J gene: TRBJ2-3
V gene: TRBV5-1
D gene: -
CDR3 protein: CASRGGTQYF
CDR3 DNA: TGCGCCAGCCGAGGGGGTACGCAGTATTTT

clone size: -
J gene: TRBJ1-2
V gene: TRBV19
D gene: -
CDR3 protein: CASSIGGNYGYTF
CDR3 DNA: TGTGCCAGTAGTATAGGCGGGAACTATGGCTACACCTTC

clone size: -
J gene: TRBJ1-2
V gene: TRBV27
D gene: -
CDR3 protein: CASSFVFGDKNGYTF
CDR3 DNA: TGTGCCAGCAGTTTCGTATTTGGGGACAAAAATGGCTACACCTTC

clone size: -
J gene: TRBJ2-1
V gene: TRBV5-1
D gene: TRBD2
CDR3 protein: CASSLGTSGGFTSYNEQFF
CDR3 DNA: TGCGCCAGCAGCCTCGGGACTAGCGGGGGGTTTACCTCCTACAATGAGCAGTTCTTC

clone size: -
J gene: TRBJ1-2
V gene: TRBV5-4
D gene: -
CDR3 protein: CASSGGGGQGPNNYGYTF
CDR3 DNA: TGTGCCAGCAGCGGGGGGGGTGGGCAGGGGCCAAATAACTATGGCTACACCTTC

clone size: -
J gene: TRBJ1-1
V gene: TRBV7-3
D gene: TRBD1
CDR3 protein: CASSLDRGNTEAFF
CDR3 DNA: TGTGCCAGCAGCTTGGACAGGGGAAACACTGAAGCTTTCTTT

clone size: -
J gene: TRBJ2-7
V gene: TRBV29-1
D gene: -
CDR3 protein: CSVGGGQSQTYEQYF
CDR3 DNA: TGCAGCGTTGGGGGAGGACAATCCCAAACCTACGAGCAGTACTTC

clone size: -
J gene: TRBJ2-7
V gene: TRBV5-1
D gene: TRBD1
CDR3 protein: CASSGSGTGGDTYEQYF
CDR3 DNA: TGCGCCAGCAGCGGTTCGGGGACAGGGGGCGATACCTACGAGCAGTACTTC